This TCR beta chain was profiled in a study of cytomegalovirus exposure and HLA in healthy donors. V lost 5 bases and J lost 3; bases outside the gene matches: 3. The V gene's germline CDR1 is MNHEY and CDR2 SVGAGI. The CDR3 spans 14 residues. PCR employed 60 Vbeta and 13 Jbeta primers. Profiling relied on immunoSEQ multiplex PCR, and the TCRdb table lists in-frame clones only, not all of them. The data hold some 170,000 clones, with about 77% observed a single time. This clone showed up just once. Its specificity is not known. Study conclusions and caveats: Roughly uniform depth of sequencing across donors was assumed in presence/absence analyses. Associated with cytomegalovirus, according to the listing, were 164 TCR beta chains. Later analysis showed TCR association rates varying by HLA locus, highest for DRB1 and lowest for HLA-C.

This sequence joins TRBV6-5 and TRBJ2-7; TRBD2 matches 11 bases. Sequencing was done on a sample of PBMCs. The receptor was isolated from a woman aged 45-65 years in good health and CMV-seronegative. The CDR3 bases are TGTGCCAGCAGTCGACTAGCGGGGAGCTACGAGCAGTACTTC. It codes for CASSRLAGSYEQYF.